The clone carrying this TCR beta chain was observed many times. Its antigen is still unknown. The data were taken from a study of blood T cells in healthy people across ages. Study-wide results and caveats: Older age coincided with a roughly linear decline in TCR beta diversity per million T cells.

Trimming shortened V by 1 base and J by 4 bases, and 21 bases separated the two germline ends. The CDR3 loop spans 18 amino acids. Germline V CDR1 and CDR2: MNHEY, SMNVEV (reference sequence). PCR was performed a second time for about 6 to 12 cycles using a sample-barcoded 5' primer and a J-beta primer mix. Each cDNA molecule carried a tag from a template-switch adaptor that contained 12 random nucleotides. TCRdb ran MiXCR on the 5' RACE reads and lists one entry per CDR3 protein. The sample lists 700,000 to 850,000 distinct CDR3 sequences, under 40% occurring once. The rearrangement joins TRBV27 to TRBJ2-3; D possibly corresponds to TRBD1 (6 bases). The TCR was taken from a man younger than 35 in good health. The sample was blood. The CDR3 sequence: CASSLWGRRGSIADTQYF. CDR3 sequence (DNA): TGTGCCAGCAGTTTATGGGGTAGAAGGGGGTCAATCGCAGATACGCAGTATTTT.